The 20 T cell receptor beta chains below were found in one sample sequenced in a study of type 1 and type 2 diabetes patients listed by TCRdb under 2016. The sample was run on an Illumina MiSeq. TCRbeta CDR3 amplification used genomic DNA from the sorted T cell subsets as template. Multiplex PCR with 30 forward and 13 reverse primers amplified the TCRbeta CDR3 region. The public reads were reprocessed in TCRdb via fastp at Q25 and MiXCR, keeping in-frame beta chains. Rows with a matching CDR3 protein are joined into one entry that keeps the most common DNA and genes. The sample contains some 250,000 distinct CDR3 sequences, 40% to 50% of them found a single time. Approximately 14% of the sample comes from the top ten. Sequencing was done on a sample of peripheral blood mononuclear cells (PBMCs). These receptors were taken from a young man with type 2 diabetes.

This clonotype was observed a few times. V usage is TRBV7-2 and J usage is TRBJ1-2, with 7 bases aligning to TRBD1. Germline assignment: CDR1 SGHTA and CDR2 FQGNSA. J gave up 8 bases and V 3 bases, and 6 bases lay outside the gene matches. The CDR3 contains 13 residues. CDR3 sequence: CASSFATGAGYTF. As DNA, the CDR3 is TGTGCCAGCAGCTTTGCAACAGGGGCAGGCTACACCTTC.

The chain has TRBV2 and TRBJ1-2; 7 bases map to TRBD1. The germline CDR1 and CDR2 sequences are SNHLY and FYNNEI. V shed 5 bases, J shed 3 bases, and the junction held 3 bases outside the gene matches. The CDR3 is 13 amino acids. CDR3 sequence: CASSRDSYYGYTF. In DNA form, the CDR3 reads TGTGCCAGCAGTCGGGACAGCTACTATGGCTACACCTTC.

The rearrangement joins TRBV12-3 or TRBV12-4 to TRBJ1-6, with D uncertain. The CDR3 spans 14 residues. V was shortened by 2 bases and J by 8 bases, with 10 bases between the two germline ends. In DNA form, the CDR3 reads TGTGCCAGCAGTTTAAGAGCGGTCGATTCACCCCTCCACTTT. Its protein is CASSLRAVDSPLHF.

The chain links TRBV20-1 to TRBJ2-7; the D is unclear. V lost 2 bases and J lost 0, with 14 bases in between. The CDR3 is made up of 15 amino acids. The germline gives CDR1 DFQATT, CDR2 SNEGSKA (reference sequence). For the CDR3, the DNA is TGCAGTGCTAGACTAATCGGCAGTTCCTCCTACGAGCAGTACTTC. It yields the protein CSARLIGSSSYEQYF.

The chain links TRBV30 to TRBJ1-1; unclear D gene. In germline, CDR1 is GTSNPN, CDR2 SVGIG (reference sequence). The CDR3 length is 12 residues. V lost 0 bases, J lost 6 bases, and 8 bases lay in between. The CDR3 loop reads CAWSVTSSEAFF. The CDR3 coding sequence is TGTGCCTGGAGTGTTACATCTTCTGAAGCTTTCTTT. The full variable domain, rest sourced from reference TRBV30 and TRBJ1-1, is SQTIHQWPATLVQPVGSPLSLECTVEGTSNPNLYWYRQAAGRGLQLLFYSVGIGQISSEVPQNLSASRPQDRQFILSSKKLLLSDSGFYLCAWSVTSSEAFFGQGTRLTVV.

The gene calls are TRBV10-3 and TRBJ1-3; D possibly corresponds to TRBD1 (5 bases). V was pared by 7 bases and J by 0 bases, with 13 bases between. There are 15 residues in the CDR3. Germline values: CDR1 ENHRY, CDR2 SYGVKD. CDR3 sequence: CAITSQALSGNTIYF. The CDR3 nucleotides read TGTGCCATCACCTCACAGGCTCTCTCTGGAAACACCATATATTTT.

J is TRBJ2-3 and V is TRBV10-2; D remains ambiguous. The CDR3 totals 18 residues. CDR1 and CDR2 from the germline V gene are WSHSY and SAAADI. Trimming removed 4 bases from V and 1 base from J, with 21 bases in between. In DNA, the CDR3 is TGCGCCAGCAGTGTACCTAGGAAAGTGGCAACTCGCACAGATACGCAGTATTTT. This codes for CASSVPRKVATRTDTQYF.

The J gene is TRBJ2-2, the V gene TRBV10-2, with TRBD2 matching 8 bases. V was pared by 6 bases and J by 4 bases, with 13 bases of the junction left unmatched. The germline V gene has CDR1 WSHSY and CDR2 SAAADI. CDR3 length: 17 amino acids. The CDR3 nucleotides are TGCGCCAGCAGCCTCGGGGAGAGCGGGAGAGGCACCGGGGAGCTGTTTTTT. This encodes CASSLGESGRGTGELFF.

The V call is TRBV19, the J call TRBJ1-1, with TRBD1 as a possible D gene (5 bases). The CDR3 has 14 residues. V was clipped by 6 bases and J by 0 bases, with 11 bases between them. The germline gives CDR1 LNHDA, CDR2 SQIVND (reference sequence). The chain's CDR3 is CASRSGNMNTEAFF. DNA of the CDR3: TGTGCCAGTAGGTCAGGGAACATGAACACTGAAGCTTTCTTT.

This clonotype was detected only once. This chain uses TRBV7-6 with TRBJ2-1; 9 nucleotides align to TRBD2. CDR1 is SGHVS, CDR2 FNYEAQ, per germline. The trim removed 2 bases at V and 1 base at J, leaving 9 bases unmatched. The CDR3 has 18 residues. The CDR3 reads CASSLQPGSGRSYNEQFF. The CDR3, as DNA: TGTGCCAGCAGCTTACAACCCGGCAGCGGGAGGTCCTACAATGAGCAGTTCTTC.

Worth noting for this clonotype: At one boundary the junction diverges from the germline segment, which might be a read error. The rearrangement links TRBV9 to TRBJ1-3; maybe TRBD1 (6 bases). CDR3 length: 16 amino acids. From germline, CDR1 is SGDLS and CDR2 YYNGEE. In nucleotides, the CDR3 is TGTGCCAGCAGCACGGGACACATACTCTCTGGAAACGCCATATATTTT. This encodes CASSTGHILSGNAIYF.

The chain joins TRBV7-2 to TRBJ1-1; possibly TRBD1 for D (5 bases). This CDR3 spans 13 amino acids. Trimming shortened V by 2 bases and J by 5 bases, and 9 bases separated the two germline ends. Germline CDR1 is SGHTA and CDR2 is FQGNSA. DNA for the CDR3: TGTGCCAGCAGCTTATCGTGGGGGACTGAAGCTTTCTTT. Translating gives CASSLSWGTEAFF.

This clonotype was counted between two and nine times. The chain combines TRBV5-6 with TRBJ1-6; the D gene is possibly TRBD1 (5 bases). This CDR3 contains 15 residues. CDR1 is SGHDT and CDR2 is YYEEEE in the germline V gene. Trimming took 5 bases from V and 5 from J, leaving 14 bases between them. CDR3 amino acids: CASRAYDRNNSPLHF. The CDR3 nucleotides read TGTGCCAGCAGGGCTTACGACAGAAATAATTCACCCCTCCACTTT.

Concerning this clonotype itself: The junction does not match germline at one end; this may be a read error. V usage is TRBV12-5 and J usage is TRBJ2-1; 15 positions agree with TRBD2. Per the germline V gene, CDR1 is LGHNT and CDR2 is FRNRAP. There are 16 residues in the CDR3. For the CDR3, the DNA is TGTGCTAATGGTTCCGGGACTAGCGGGAGGAACAATGAGCAGTTCTTC. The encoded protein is CANGSGTSGRNNEQFF.

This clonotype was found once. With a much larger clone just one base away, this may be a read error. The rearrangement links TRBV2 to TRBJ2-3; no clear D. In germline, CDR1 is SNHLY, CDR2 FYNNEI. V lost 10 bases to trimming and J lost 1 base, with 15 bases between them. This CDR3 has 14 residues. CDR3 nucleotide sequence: TGTGCCATCTACCAGGAACGGGGCACAGATACGCAGTATTTT. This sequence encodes CAIYQERGTDTQYF.

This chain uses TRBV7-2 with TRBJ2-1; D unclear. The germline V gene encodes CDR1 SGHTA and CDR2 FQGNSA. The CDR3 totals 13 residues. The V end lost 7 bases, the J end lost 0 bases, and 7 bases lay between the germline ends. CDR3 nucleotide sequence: TGTGCCAGCATTGGGTTCTCCTACAATGAGCAGTTCTTC. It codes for CASIGFSYNEQFF.

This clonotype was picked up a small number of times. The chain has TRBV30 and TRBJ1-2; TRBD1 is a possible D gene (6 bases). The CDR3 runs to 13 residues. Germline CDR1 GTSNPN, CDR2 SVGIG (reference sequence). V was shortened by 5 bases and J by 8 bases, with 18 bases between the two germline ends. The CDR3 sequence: CAWVGTIPSGYTF. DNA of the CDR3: TGTGCCTGGGTTGGGACAATCCCTTCGGGCTACACCTTC.

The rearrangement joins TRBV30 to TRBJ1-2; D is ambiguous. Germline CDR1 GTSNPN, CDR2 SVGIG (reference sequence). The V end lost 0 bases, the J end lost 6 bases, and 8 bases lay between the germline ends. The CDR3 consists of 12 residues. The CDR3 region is CAWSVSGNGYTF. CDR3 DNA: TGTGCCTGGAGTGTATCGGGAAATGGCTACACCTTC. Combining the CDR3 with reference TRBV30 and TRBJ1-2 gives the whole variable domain SQTIHQWPATLVQPVGSPLSLECTVEGTSNPNLYWYRQAAGRGLQLLFYSVGIGQISSEVPQNLSASRPQDRQFILSSKKLLLSDSGFYLCAWSVSGNGYTFGSGTRLTVV.

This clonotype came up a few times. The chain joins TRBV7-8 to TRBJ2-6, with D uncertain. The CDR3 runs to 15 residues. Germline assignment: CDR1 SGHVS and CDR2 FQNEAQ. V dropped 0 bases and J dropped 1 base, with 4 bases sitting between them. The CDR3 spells CASSLAGSGANVLTF. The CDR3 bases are TGTGCCAGCAGCTTAGCTGGGTCTGGGGCCAACGTCCTGACTTTC. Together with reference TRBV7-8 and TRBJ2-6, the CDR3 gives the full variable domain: GAGVSQSPRYKVAKRGQDVALRCDPISGHVSLFWYQQALGQGPEFLTYFQNEAQLDKSGLPSDRFFAERPEGSVSTLKIQRTQQEDSAVYLCASSLAGSGANVLTFGAGSRLTVL.

Here the CDR3 reads CASNGSRGVWYEQYF. The CDR3 region has the DNA TGTGCCAGCAACGGGTCGCGAGGGGTATGGTACGAGCAGTACTTC. The rearrangement links TRBV11-1 to TRBJ2-7, with D perhaps given as TRBD1 or TRBD2 (5 bases each). The V and J ends lost 7 bases and 4 bases respectively, with 20 bases between them. From germline, CDR1 is SGHAT and CDR2 FQDESV (reference sequence). The length of the CDR3 is 15 residues.